The 14 T cell receptor beta chains listed next were all sequenced from one sample in a study of blood T cell repertoires in COVID-19. The data were produced by immunoSEQ multiplex PCR, yet TCRdb's version contains in-frame clones alone and is incomplete. The sample records about 270,000 clones, 85% to 90% being singletons. The sequencing sample was made of PBMCs or T cells enriched from blood (not recorded which). These receptors were taken from a woman aged 25 to 45 with acute COVID-19.

The rearrangement uses TRBV6-1 and TRBJ2-1; 8 bases agree with TRBD2. There are 15 residues in the CDR3. J was trimmed by 8 bases and V by 3 bases; bases with no gene match: 9. Germline V gene lookup returns CDR1 MNHNS and CDR2 SASEGT. CDR3 loop: CASSEGTRGLYEQFF. In nucleotides, the CDR3 is TGTGCCAGCAGTGAGGGGACTAGAGGGCTCTATGAGCAGTTCTTC.

The table lists this clone with a few counts. V and J are TRBV11-3 and TRBJ2-3; tentative D call: TRBD1 (5 bases). V lost 4 bases and J lost 5, with 16 bases in between. Looked up from germline, CDR1 is SGHNT and CDR2 is YENEEA. The CDR3 spans 15 residues. The CDR3 DNA reads TGTGCCAGCAGCTGGGGTGGGGCCTCAGGAGATACGCAGTATTTT. It translates to CASSWGGASGDTQYF.

There are a few counts of this clone. The chain has TRBV2 and TRBJ2-7, with TRBD1 matching 9 bases. The J segment lost 0 bases and the V segment lost 6 bases, leaving 9 bases of the junction unmatched. The CDR3 has 16 amino acids. Per germline, CDR1 SNHLY and CDR2 FYNNEI. The CDR3 loop is CASRGGQGLGSYEQYF. The DNA of the CDR3 is TGTGCCAGCAGGGGGGGACAGGGTCTAGGCTCCTACGAGCAGTACTTC.

This chain connects TRBV10-1 to TRBJ1-5; D unclear. Trimming removed 8 bases at V and 0 bases at J, with 11 bases between. The germline gives CDR1 WNHNN, CDR2 SYGVQD (reference sequence). The CDR3 contains 14 residues. This CDR3 is CASGPGNSNQPQHF. The CDR3 DNA follows: TGCGCCAGCGGCCCGGGGAATAGCAATCAGCCCCAGCATTTT.

The chain couples TRBV4-1 to TRBJ2-3; weak D call: TRBD2 (6 bases). Germline assignment: CDR1 MGHRA and CDR2 YSYEKL. There are 14 residues in the CDR3. V was clipped by 2 bases and J by 4 bases, with 10 bases between them. As DNA, the CDR3 is TGCGCCAGCAGCCAACAATCGGGAGCAGATACGCAGTATTTT. Translating gives CASSQQSGADTQYF.

The chain employs TRBV2 and TRBJ1-2; D gene uncertain. The V gene's germline CDR1 is SNHLY and CDR2 FYNNEI. This CDR3 region has 15 residues. Trimming cost V 2 bases and J 0 bases, with 10 bases left between them. The CDR3, as DNA: TGTGCCAGCAGTGAAAATAGCGTAGCTAACTATGGCTACACCTTC. Translation gives CASSENSVANYGYTF.

The gene calls are TRBV27 and TRBJ1-2, with TRBD1 as a possible D gene (6 bases). Germline V gene sequence: CDR1 MNHEY, CDR2 SMNVEV (reference sequence). V was trimmed by 5 bases and J by 5 bases, leaving 15 bases between them. CDR3 length: 14 residues. The CDR3 nucleotides are TGTGCCAGCAGTGCACAGGGAGCTGGGTATGGCTACACCTTC. Its protein product is CASSAQGAGYGYTF.

V is TRBV28 and J is TRBJ1-5; tentative D call: TRBD1 (5 bases). The V and J ends lost 8 bases and 6 bases respectively, with 20 bases between them. Germline CDR1 is MDHEN and CDR2 is SYDVKM. The CDR3 covers 15 residues. The CDR3 sequence: CASLTQEGWGQPQHF. Here the CDR3 DNA reads TGTGCCAGCTTGACACAGGAGGGATGGGGTCAGCCCCAGCATTTT.

A word on this clone: Within the sample, other DNA sequences also encode this same CDR3. The chain joins TRBV28 to TRBJ1-2; D is undetermined. The germline CDR1 and CDR2 sequences are MDHEN and SYDVKM. The CDR3 extends over 12 amino acids. The V gene lost 3 bases and the J gene lost 3 bases, with 5 bases spanning the gap. Here the CDR3 DNA reads TGTGCCAGCAGTTTGGGCGACTATGGCTACACCTTC. Translation gives CASSLGDYGYTF.

The gene calls are TRBV29-1 and TRBJ1-1, with a possible D match to TRBD1 (6 bases). This CDR3 has 14 amino acids. CDR1 is SQVTM and CDR2 is ANQGSEA in the germline V gene. The V end was cut by 1 base, the J end by 0 bases, with 9 bases between. CDR3 DNA: TGCAGCGTTGAAGGGGACACCCTGAACACTGAAGCTTTCTTT. This sequence encodes CSVEGDTLNTEAFF.

The chain couples TRBV10-3 to TRBJ2-7; D is perhaps TRBD1 (5 bases). CDR3 size: 11 residues. Germline CDR1 ENHRY, CDR2 SYGVKD. V was pared by 4 bases and J by 4 bases, with 5 bases between. The CDR3 loop reads CAISGQYEQYF. CDR3 nucleotide sequence: TGTGCCATCAGTGGACAGTACGAGCAGTACTTC.

This clone was counted a few times. The V and J genes are TRBV19 and TRBJ1-3; 8 nucleotides agree with TRBD1. V shed 0 bases, J shed 4 bases, and the junction held 11 bases outside the gene matches. CDR3 length: 18 residues. Germline V gene lookup returns CDR1 LNHDA and CDR2 SQIVND (reference sequence). The CDR3 protein is CASSIDGDRGLSGNTIYF. The CDR3 bases are TGTGCCAGTAGTATAGATGGCGACAGGGGACTTTCCGGAAACACCATATATTTT. Full variable domain (outside the CDR3, taken from reference TRBV19 and TRBJ1-3): DGGITQSPKYLFRKEGQNVTLSCEQNLNHDAMYWYRQDPGQGLRLIYYSQIVNDFQKGDIAEGYSVSREKKESFPLTVTSAQKNPTAFYLCASSIDGDRGLSGNTIYFGEGSWLTVV.

The chain links TRBV7-9 to TRBJ1-1, with 7 bases aligning to TRBD1. Trimming took 1 base from V and 0 from J; bases not matched to a gene: 8. The CDR3 consists of 17 residues. Germline CDR1 is SEHNR and CDR2 is FQNEAQ (reference sequence). CDR3 sequence reads: CASSLEGGTAVNTEAFF. The CDR3 DNA follows: TGTGCCAGCAGCTTAGAAGGCGGGACAGCGGTGAACACTGAAGCTTTCTTT.

The J gene is TRBJ2-1, the V gene TRBV14, with 9 bases lining up with TRBD2. The V gene's germline CDR1 is SGHDN and CDR2 FVKESK. This CDR3 is 19 amino acids long. The trim removed 0 bases at V and 2 bases at J, leaving 11 bases unmatched. The CDR3 sequence: CASSQDLAGGPGAYNEQFF. The DNA of the CDR3 is TGTGCCAGCAGCCAAGATCTCGCGGGAGGGCCGGGCGCCTACAATGAGCAGTTCTTC.